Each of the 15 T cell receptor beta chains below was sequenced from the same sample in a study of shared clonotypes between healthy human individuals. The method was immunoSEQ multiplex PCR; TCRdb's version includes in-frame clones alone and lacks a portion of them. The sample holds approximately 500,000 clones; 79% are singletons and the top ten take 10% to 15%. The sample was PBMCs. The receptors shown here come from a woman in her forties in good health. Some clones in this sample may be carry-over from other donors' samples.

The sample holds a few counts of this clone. CDR3 loop: CASSLDSNEQFF. In DNA, the CDR3 is TGTGCCAGCAGCCTAGACAGCAATGAGCAGTTCTTC. The rearrangement joins TRBV2 to TRBJ2-1; the D gene is possibly TRBD1 (5 bases). Germline CDR1 SNHLY, CDR2 FYNNEI. The CDR3 spans 12 residues. V lost 6 bases to trimming and J lost 6 bases, with 9 bases between them.

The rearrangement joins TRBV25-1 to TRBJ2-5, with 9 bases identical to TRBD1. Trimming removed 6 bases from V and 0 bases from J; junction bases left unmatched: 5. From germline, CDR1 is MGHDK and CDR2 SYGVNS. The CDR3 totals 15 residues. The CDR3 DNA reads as TGTGCCAGCAGCACCGGGACAGGGTACCAAGAGACCCAGTACTTC. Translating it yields CASSTGTGYQETQYF. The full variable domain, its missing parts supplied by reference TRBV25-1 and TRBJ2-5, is EADIYQTPRYLVIGTGKKITLECSQTMGHDKMYWYQQDPGMELHLIHYSYGVNSTEKGDLSSESTVSRIRTEHFPLTLESARPSHTSQYLCASSTGTGYQETQYFGPGTRLLVL.

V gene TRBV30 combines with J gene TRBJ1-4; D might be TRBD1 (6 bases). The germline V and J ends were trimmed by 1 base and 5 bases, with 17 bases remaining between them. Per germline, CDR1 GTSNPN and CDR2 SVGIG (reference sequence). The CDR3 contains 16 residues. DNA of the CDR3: TGTGCCTGGAGTGCTATCTTGGGCAGGGGAAATGAAAAACTGTTTTTT. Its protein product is CAWSAILGRGNEKLFF. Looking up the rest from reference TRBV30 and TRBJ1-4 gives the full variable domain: SQTIHQWPATLVQPVGSPLSLECTVEGTSNPNLYWYRQAAGRGLQLLFYSVGIGQISSEVPQNLSASRPQDRQFILSSKKLLLSDSGFYLCAWSAILGRGNEKLFFGSGTQLSVL.

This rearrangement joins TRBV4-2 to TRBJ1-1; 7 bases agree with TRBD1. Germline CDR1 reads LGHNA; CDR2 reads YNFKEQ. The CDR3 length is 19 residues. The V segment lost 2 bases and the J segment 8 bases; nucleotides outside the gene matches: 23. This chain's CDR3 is CASSQPSVVQGSMVEEAFF. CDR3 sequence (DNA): TGTGCCAGCAGCCAACCCAGCGTTGTACAGGGGTCAATGGTAGAAGAAGCTTTCTTT.

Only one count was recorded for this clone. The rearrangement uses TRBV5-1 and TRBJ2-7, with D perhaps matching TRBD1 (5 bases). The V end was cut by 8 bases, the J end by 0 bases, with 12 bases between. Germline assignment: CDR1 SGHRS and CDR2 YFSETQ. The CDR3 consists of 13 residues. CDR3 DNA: TGCGCCAGTCAGAACCAGGGCTCCTACGAGCAGTACTTC. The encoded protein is CASQNQGSYEQYF.

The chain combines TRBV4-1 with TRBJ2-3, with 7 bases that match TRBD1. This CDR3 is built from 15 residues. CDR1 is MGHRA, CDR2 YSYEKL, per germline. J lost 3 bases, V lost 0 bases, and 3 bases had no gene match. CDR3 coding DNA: TGCGCCAGCAGCCAAGAGAACAGGGGTACAGATACGCAGTATTTT. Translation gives CASSQENRGTDTQYF.

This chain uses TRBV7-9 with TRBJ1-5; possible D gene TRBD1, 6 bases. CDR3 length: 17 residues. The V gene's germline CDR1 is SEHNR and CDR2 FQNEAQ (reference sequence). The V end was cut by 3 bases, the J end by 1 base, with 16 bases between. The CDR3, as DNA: TGTGCCAGCAGCTTGGGGCGGGGGAGGGGGAGCAATCAGCCCCAGCATTTT. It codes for CASSLGRGRGSNQPQHF.

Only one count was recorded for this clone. The CDR3 DNA sequence: TGTGCCAGTAGTATAGATCTTTTTTGGAATGGCTACACCTTC. It codes for CASSIDLFWNGYTF. The rearrangement joins TRBV19 to TRBJ1-2; the D is unclear. Per the germline V gene, CDR1 is LNHDA and CDR2 is SQIVND (reference sequence). The ends were cut back, 0 bases at V and 6 bases at J, with 11 bases in the middle. The CDR3 is made up of 14 amino acids.

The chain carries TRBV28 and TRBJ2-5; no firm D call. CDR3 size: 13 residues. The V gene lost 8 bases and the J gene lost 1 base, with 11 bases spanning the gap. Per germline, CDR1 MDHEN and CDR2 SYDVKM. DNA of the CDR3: TGTGCCAGCGGTGGTTGGGCCCAAGAGACCCAGTACTTC. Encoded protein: CASGGWAQETQYF.

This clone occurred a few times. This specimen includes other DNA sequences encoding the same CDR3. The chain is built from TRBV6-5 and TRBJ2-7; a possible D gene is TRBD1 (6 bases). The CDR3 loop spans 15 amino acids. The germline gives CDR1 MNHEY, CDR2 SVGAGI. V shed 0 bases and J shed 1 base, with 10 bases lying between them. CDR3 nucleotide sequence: TGTGCCAGCAGTTACTCAGGGCAGGGGTCCTACGAGCAGTACTTC. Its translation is CASSYSGQGSYEQYF.

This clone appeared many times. The CDR3 DNA reads as TGTGCCAGCAGTTTGTTTCAGTCCATCCACGGGTTGCCCAAAAACATTCAGTACTTC. It specifies CASSLFQSIHGLPKNIQYF. The rearrangement uses TRBV28 and TRBJ2-4; D is unclear. Germline values: CDR1 MDHEN, CDR2 SYDVKM. Trimming took off 3 bases at V and 2 bases at J, with 23 bases between the two ends. This CDR3 is built from 19 residues.

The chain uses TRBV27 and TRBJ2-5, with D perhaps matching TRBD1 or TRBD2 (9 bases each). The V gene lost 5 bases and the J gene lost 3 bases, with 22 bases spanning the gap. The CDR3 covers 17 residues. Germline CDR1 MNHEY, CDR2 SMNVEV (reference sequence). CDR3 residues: CASSINRGLAGKETQYF. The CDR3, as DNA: TGTGCCAGCAGTATAAACAGGGGGCTAGCGGGGAAAGAGACCCAGTACTTC.

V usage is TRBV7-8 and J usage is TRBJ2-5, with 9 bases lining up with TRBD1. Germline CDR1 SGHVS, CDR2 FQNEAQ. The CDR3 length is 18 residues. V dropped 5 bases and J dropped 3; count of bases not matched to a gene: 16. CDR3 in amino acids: CASSLFPGTGTRKETQYF. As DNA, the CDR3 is TGTGCCAGCAGCCTATTCCCCGGGACAGGGACACGGAAAGAGACCCAGTACTTC.

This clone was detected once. This CDR3 is CASSQERDRRLEQFF. The CDR3 coding sequence is TGTGCCAGCAGCCAAGAACGGGACAGGAGACTTGAGCAGTTCTTC. This chain links TRBV4-2 with TRBJ2-1; 8 bases agree with TRBD1. CDR1 and CDR2 (germline): LGHNA, YNFKEQ. Germline trimming cut 0 bases from V and 9 bases from J; bases unmatched to any gene: 7. This CDR3 spans 15 amino acids.

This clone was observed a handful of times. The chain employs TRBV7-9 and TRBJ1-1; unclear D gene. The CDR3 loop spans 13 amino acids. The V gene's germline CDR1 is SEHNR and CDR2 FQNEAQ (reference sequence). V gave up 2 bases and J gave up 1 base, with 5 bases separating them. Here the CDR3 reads CASSLTQNTEAFF. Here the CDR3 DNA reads TGTGCCAGCAGCTTAACACAGAACACTGAAGCTTTCTTT.